Following are 21 T cell receptor beta chains from one sample sequenced in a study of shared clonotypes between healthy human individuals. Measured with immunoSEQ multiplex PCR; TCRdb has only the in-frame clones, and not every one. Found here are 400,000 to 550,000 clones, less than 80% of them singletons; the top ten hold approximately 12%. Sequencing was done on a sample of PBMCs. The source of these receptors is a woman aged 40 to 49 in good health. Some clones in this sample may be carry-over from other donors' samples.

This chain connects TRBV14 to TRBJ2-1, with D perhaps TRBD2 (6 bases). CDR1 and CDR2 from the germline V gene are SGHDN and FVKESK. V shed 1 base and J shed 7 bases, with 8 bases lying between them. The CDR3 is 13 amino acids. DNA of the CDR3: TGTGCCAGCAGCCAAGTGGGGGGAAATGAGCAGTTCTTC. It encodes CASSQVGGNEQFF.

The genes are TRBV5-1 and TRBJ2-7; maybe TRBD2 (6 bases). The germline V and J ends were trimmed by 0 bases and 3 bases, with 13 bases remaining between them. Looked up from germline, CDR1 is SGHRS and CDR2 is YFSETQ. The CDR3 covers 15 residues. CDR3 protein: CASSLVSGGIYEQYF. The CDR3 DNA reads TGCGCCAGCAGCTTGGTTTCAGGCGGGATCTACGAGCAGTACTTC.

V and J are TRBV7-9 and TRBJ2-3; D may be TRBD2 (6 bases). Looked up from germline, CDR1 is SEHNR and CDR2 is FQNEAQ (reference sequence). V dropped 5 bases and J dropped 6 bases, with 15 bases sitting between them. The CDR3 has 14 residues. The CDR3 here is CASSTTRAGDTQYF. The CDR3 DNA sequence: TGTGCCAGCAGCACTACGAGGGCGGGGGATACGCAGTATTTT.

The CDR3 here is CASRPGTGHYEQYF. CDR3 sequence (DNA): TGTGCCAGCAGGCCCGGGACAGGACACTACGAGCAGTACTTC. The chain uses TRBV5-6 and TRBJ2-7; 8 nucleotides agree with TRBD1. V lost 5 bases, J lost 3 bases, and 7 bases stayed unmatched. CDR3 length: 14 residues. Germline CDR1 and CDR2: SGHDT and YYEEEE.

This clone was seen more than once but under ten times. This may be a read error, as it is one base from a much larger clone. The same CDR3 arises from other DNA sequences in this sample as well. The rearrangement joins TRBV10-3 to TRBJ2-7; possibly TRBD1 for D (6 bases). Trimming took 4 bases from V and 2 from J, leaving 18 bases between them. CDR1 is ENHRY, CDR2 SYGVKD, per germline. The CDR3 loop spans 16 amino acids. The CDR3 spells CAISAGQGTVTYEQYF. The CDR3 nucleotides read TGTGCCATCAGTGCTGGTCAGGGGACCGTAACCTACGAGCAGTACTTC.

The rearrangement uses TRBV19 and TRBJ1-5; no reliable D call. Trimming removed 3 bases from V and 3 bases from J, with 15 bases in between. CDR1 is LNHDA and CDR2 is SQIVND in the germline V gene (reference sequence). The CDR3 extends over 16 amino acids. CDR3 DNA: TGTGCCAGTAGTATCGCCGGGATAGTAGCCAATCAGCCCCAGCATTTT. Translated: CASSIAGIVANQPQHF.

The chain couples TRBV11-2 to TRBJ2-5; a weak D match, TRBD2 (7 bases). This CDR3 region has 15 residues. CDR1 is SGHAT and CDR2 is FQNNGV in the germline V gene. With 3 bases removed from V and 1 base from J, the gap between germline ends came to 12 bases. The CDR3 protein is CASSFPAGAQETQYF. The CDR3 coding sequence is TGTGCCAGCAGCTTCCCTGCGGGGGCCCAAGAGACCCAGTACTTC.

The chain combines TRBV7-3 with TRBJ2-3, with 11 bases lining up with TRBD2. The CDR3 loop spans 17 amino acids. With V trimmed by 5 bases and J by 6 bases, 13 bases remained unmatched. Germline-derived CDR1 and CDR2 are SGHTA and FQGTGA. The CDR3 bases are TGTGCCAGCAGCCCAACTAGCGGGAGCGGGGGCCGGGATACGCAGTATTTT. Protein sequence: CASSPTSGSGGRDTQYF.

The V gene is TRBV27, the J gene TRBJ2-6; D remains unclear. The germline V and J ends were trimmed by 2 bases and 4 bases, with 21 bases remaining between them. From germline, CDR1 is MNHEY and CDR2 SMNVEV (reference sequence). The CDR3 totals 19 residues. CDR3 region: CASSLLGNHFSRGANVLTF. The CDR3 DNA sequence: TGTGCCAGCAGTTTACTAGGGAACCACTTCTCTAGAGGGGCCAACGTCCTGACTTTC.

The J gene is TRBJ2-1, the V gene TRBV10-2, with D uncertain. The CDR3 totals 14 residues. Between the trimmed V and J ends, which lost 0 bases and 4 bases, there was a span of 7 bases. In germline, CDR1 is WSHSY, CDR2 SAAADI. The CDR3 spells CASSESSPYNEQFF. In DNA form, the CDR3 reads TGCGCCAGCAGTGAGTCGTCACCATACAATGAGCAGTTCTTC.

The chain links TRBV7-2 to TRBJ1-1; D remains ambiguous. Germline-derived CDR1 and CDR2 are SGHTA and FQGNSA. The CDR3 loop spans 12 amino acids. Trimming left V 4 bases short and J 13 bases short, with 16 bases between. For the CDR3, the DNA is TGTGCCAGCAGCTCCCTGACCGGAGGAGGTTTCTTT. Its translation: CASSSLTGGGFF.

The V call is TRBV11-2, the J call TRBJ2-5, with 7 bases lining up with TRBD1. The trim removed 5 bases at V and 9 bases at J, leaving 12 bases unmatched. CDR1 and CDR2 (germline): SGHAT, FQNNGV. The CDR3 covers 14 residues. The CDR3 region is CASSAAQGTGAQYF. The CDR3, as DNA: TGTGCCAGCAGCGCAGCCCAGGGAACAGGGGCCCAGTACTTC.

This clone came up a few times. The rearrangement uses TRBV13 and TRBJ1-2, with D perhaps TRBD1 (6 bases). The V and J ends lost 3 bases and 6 bases respectively, with 11 bases between them. The CDR3 has 13 residues. Germline values: CDR1 PRHDT, CDR2 FYEKMQ (reference sequence). CDR3 protein: CASSLQGRDGYTF. For the CDR3, the DNA is TGTGCCAGCAGCTTGCAGGGGAGAGATGGCTACACCTTC.

The rearrangement links TRBV4-1 to TRBJ1-1; D perhaps matches TRBD1 (6 bases). CDR1 MGHRA and CDR2 YSYEKL come from the germline V gene. V was cut by 3 bases and J by 5 bases, with 19 bases left in between. This CDR3 has 16 residues. CDR3 nucleotides: TGCGCCAGCAGCCATCGTAGCGGAGGGGGGGTGACTGAAGCTTTCTTT. As protein: CASSHRSGGGVTEAFF.

Here the CDR3 DNA reads TGTGCCAGCCGGCCTAGCGGGAGCCAGGAGCAGTTCTTC. Protein: CASRPSGSQEQFF. V gene TRBV28 combines with J gene TRBJ2-1; 10 bases agree with TRBD2. The CDR3 spans 13 residues. V lost 8 bases to trimming and J lost 10 bases; unmatched junction nucleotides: 8. CDR1 MDHEN and CDR2 SYDVKM come from the germline V gene.

This chain joins TRBV7-2 and TRBJ2-2, with 10 bases aligning to TRBD1. Germline CDR1 reads SGHTA; CDR2 reads FQGNSA. The CDR3 is made up of 15 amino acids. The V gene end was trimmed by 7 bases and the J gene end by 5 bases; junction bases not matched to a gene: 7. In nucleotides, the CDR3 is TGTGCCAGCATCCGGGACAGGGGAGATACCGGGGAGCTGTTTTTT. The encoded protein is CASIRDRGDTGELFF.

V usage is TRBV11-3 and J usage is TRBJ2-2; possibly TRBD2 for D (7 bases). Trimming removed 5 bases from V and 0 bases from J, with 13 bases in between. The CDR3 has 16 amino acids. The germline V gene encodes CDR1 SGHNT and CDR2 YENEEA. The CDR3 sequence is CASSPRGATNTGELFF. The CDR3 region has the DNA TGTGCCAGCAGCCCACGGGGGGCGACGAACACCGGGGAGCTGTTTTTT. Full variable domain (remainder filled in from reference TRBV11-3 and TRBJ2-2): EAGVVQSPRYKIIEKKQPVAFWCNPISGHNTLYWYLQNLGQGPELLIRYENEEAVDDSQLPKDRFSAERLKGVDSTLKIQPAELGDSAVYLCASSPRGATNTGELFFGEGSRLTVL.

The chain employs TRBV28 and TRBJ2-7; D not certain. The CDR3 runs 14 residues. Trimming removed 3 bases from V and 5 bases from J, with 14 bases in between. CDR1 is MDHEN, CDR2 SYDVKM, per germline. DNA of the CDR3: TGTGCCAGCAGTTTTACCCAGCCAAGGAACGAGCAGTACTTC. Its protein is CASSFTQPRNEQYF.

The chain recombines TRBV25-1 with TRBJ1-4; 9 nucleotides agree with TRBD1. Looked up from germline, CDR1 is MGHDK and CDR2 is SYGVNS. The junction had 7 bases not matched to a gene; V was cut back by 3 bases and J by 8 bases. CDR3 length: 15 amino acids. The CDR3 DNA reads as TGTGCCAGCAGTGACGGACAGGGGTTAGGGGAAAAACTGTTTTTT. This encodes CASSDGQGLGEKLFF.

This clone was picked up a small number of times. The chain is built from TRBV5-1 and TRBJ1-2; D is unclear. The germline CDR1 and CDR2 sequences are SGHRS and YFSETQ. The CDR3 sequence is 12 residues long. Trimming left V 0 bases short and J 8 bases short, with 8 bases between. For the CDR3, the DNA is TGCGCCAGCAGCTTGGCGGGTCAGGGCTACACCTTC. It codes for CASSLAGQGYTF.

This clone showed up just once. The chain links TRBV5-1 to TRBJ2-1; D could derive from TRBD1 or TRBD2 (6 bases each). CDR3 size: 15 residues. CDR1 is SGHRS and CDR2 is YFSETQ in the germline V gene. The V and J ends lost 4 bases and 5 bases respectively, with 16 bases between them. This chain's CDR3 is CASSPEGGTHNEQFF. Here the CDR3 DNA reads TGCGCCAGCAGCCCCGAGGGGGGAACCCACAATGAGCAGTTCTTC.